These T cell receptor beta chains were read from a single sample in a study of T cell repertoires in cytomegalovirus infection. TCRdb itself ran the reads through MiXCR, one entry per CDR3 protein. The sample includes approximately 250,000 distinct CDR3 sequences, 10% to 15% seen only once; the top ten take approximately 1.6%. The specimen was PBMCs. The receptors derive from a human donor in good health (CMV status not recorded). Some clones in this sample may be carry-over from other donors' samples. Each CDR3 is given with its conserved first and last residue. The order of the fields is clone size, V gene, J gene, D gene, CDR3 DNA, CDR3 protein. A D gene is named only where the DNA matches it firmly. Clone size is given for some rows only: seen once, a few or many times, or a class if the clone is expanded.

few	TRBV7-3	TRBJ2-7	.	TGTGCCAGCAGCTTAGAGGGAGACCCATCCTACGAGCAGTACTTC	CASSLEGDPSYEQYF
many	TRBV7-2	TRBJ2-7	TRBD2	TGTGCCAGCAGCTCCCCACAAGGGACTACCCCCTACGAGCAGTACTTC	CASSSPQGTTPYEQYF
few	TRBV20-1	TRBJ1-3	TRBD1	TGCAGGATCAGGGGGGCTGGAAACACCATATATTTT	CRIRGAGNTIYF
few	TRBV6-1	TRBJ2-7	.	TGTGCCAGCAGTTCCCCACTAGGTACCTACGAGCAGTACTTC	CASSSPLGTYEQYF
.	TRBV11-2	TRBJ2-3	.	TGTGCCAGCAGCCCGGGGGCGGTTCCCACAGATACGCAGTATTTT	CASSPGAVPTDTQYF
few	TRBV27	TRBJ1-6	.	TGTGCCAGCAGTTTATCCCTATTGGGGAGCTCCTATAATTCACCCCTCCACTTT	CASSLSLLGSSYNSPLHF
few	TRBV18	TRBJ1-1	.	TGTGCCAGCTCACCCAGGCAGTCTAACACTGAAGCTTTCTTT	CASSPRQSNTEAFF
few	TRBV19	TRBJ1-1	TRBD1	TGTGCCAGCAAAAAGGGGACAGGGGGGAAAGCTTTCTTT	CASKKGTGGKAFF
few	TRBV20-1	TRBJ1-3	.	TGCAGTGCTAGAAAGATAACATGGCTCTCTGGAAACACCATATATTTT	CSARKITWLSGNTIYF
many	TRBV7-6	TRBJ2-7	TRBD1	TGTGCCAGCAGCTTGAACAGGGGACCCTACGAGCAGTACTTC	CASSLNRGPYEQYF
.	TRBV19	TRBJ1-1	.	TGTGCTTCCCAGGTGGGCTGGAACACTGAAGCTTTCTTT	CASQVGWNTEAFF
many	TRBV27	TRBJ1-5	.	TGTGCCAGCAGCCCATGGACATCGGTGGGGAACAATCAGCCCCAGCATTTT	CASSPWTSVGNNQPQHF
few	TRBV27	TRBJ2-7	TRBD2	TGTGCCAGCAGAGTGACTAGCGGGAGTAGTATTTACGAGCAGTACTTC	CASRVTSGSSIYEQYF
.	TRBV28	TRBJ1-6	.	TGTGCCAGCAGTCAGCGGGGGGGGCTAAATAATTCACCCCTCCACTTT	CASSQRGGLNNSPLHF
.	TRBV5-6	TRBJ2-5	.	TGTGCCAGCACCCCAGGGGCTCAAGAGACCCAGTACTTC	CASTPGAQETQYF
many	TRBV7-2	TRBJ1-5	.	TGTGCCAGCAGCCGACAGAGCAATCAGCCCCAGCATTTT	CASSRQSNQPQHF
few	TRBV6-2/TRBV6-3	TRBJ2-2	.	TGTGCCAGCAGTTACTCTCAGGGCGCGAACACCGGGGAGCTGTTTTTT	CASSYSQGANTGELFF
many	TRBV7-2	TRBJ1-2	.	TGTGCCAGCAGCCCCCAGGAGGGAGGCTATGGCTACACCTTC	CASSPQEGGYGYTF
many	TRBV7-2	TRBJ1-3	.	TGTGCCAGCAGCTTAGAGCAGTTCGGAAACACCATATATTTT	CASSLEQFGNTIYF
many	TRBV7-2	TRBJ1-2	TRBD1	TGTGCCAGCAGCTCGGGGACAGGGCGGTATGGCTACACCTTC	CASSSGTGRYGYTF
.	TRBV19	TRBJ2-5	.	TGTGCCAGTAGTAGTGATGGTCGGGGGAAGGGACGTGACCCCTTCGAGGAGACCCAGTACTTC	CASSSDGRGKGRDPFEETQYF
many	TRBV7-2	TRBJ2-1	TRBD2	TGTGCCAGCAGCCTGCGACTAGCGGGAGGGAGTGAGCAGTTCTTC	CASSLRLAGGSEQFF
many	TRBV5-5	TRBJ1-2	.	TGTGCCAGCAGCGCCGGGGCCCAACCTAACTATGGCTACACCTTC	CASSAGAQPNYGYTF
few	TRBV18	TRBJ2-2	.	TGTGCCAGCTCACCACCGGGTCGGCATCCGCTCGCCGGGGAGCTGTTTTTT	CASSPPGRHPLAGELFF
.	TRBV12-3/TRBV12-4	TRBJ2-3	.	TGTGCCAGCCAACGGGGCACAGATACGCAGTATTTT	CASQRGTDTQYF
many	TRBV6-2/TRBV6-3	TRBJ2-3	.	TGTGCCAGCAGTTCCTGGGGACGGGGAACAGATACGCAGTATTTT	CASSSWGRGTDTQYF
.	TRBV19	TRBJ2-7	.	TGTGCCAGTACCTCCGGTTACGAGCAGTACTTC	CASTSGYEQYF
many	TRBV20-1	TRBJ1-5	TRBD1	TGCAGTGCTACCACCCAACAGGGGCTAAATCAGCCCCAGCATTTT	CSATTQQGLNQPQHF
.	TRBV5-1	TRBJ2-3	.	TGCGCCAGCAGTCAAAACAGGGCTAGCACAGATACGCAGTATTTT	CASSQNRASTDTQYF